These 13 T cell receptor beta chains were all obtained from the same sample, sequenced in a study of blood T cell repertoires in COVID-19. Clones were sequenced by immunoSEQ multiplex PCR, and TCRdb holds only the in-frame ones, with some missing. The data hold some 670,000 clones, with over 80% observed a single time. Material for sequencing was peripheral blood. The origin of the receptors is a woman younger than 35 with acute or convalescent COVID-19.

The chain combines TRBV19 with TRBJ1-1, with D perhaps matching TRBD1 (5 bases). CDR3 length: 19 amino acids. Trimming pared 0 bases from V and 3 bases from J, leaving 23 bases between. Germline CDR1 and CDR2: LNHDA and SQIVND (reference sequence). The CDR3 DNA sequence: TGTGCCAGTAGTATAGATCGGGTTTTCCGCCCAGGGAGGCACACTGAAGCTTTCTTT. This gives the protein CASSIDRVFRPGRHTEAFF.

The chain uses TRBV5-5 and TRBJ1-3, with 9 bases that match TRBD1. The germline CDR1 and CDR2 sequences are SGHKS and YYEKEE (reference sequence). There are 16 residues in the CDR3. The V and J ends lost 5 bases and 2 bases, in that order; junction bases with no gene match: 8. In DNA, the CDR3 is TGTGCCAGCAGTTTATTAACAGGGGGCACTGGAAACACCATATATTTT. It is translated as CASSLLTGGTGNTIYF.

The J gene is TRBJ2-7, the V gene TRBV19; no reliable D call. Germline loops: CDR1 LNHDA, CDR2 SQIVND (reference sequence). V dropped 5 bases and J dropped 4 bases, with 6 bases sitting between them. CDR3 length equals 11 residues. CDR3 in DNA: TGTGCCAGTAGTTCCAGGTACGAGCAGTACTTC. Amino acids: CASSSRYEQYF. The variable domain in full, completed from reference TRBV19 and TRBJ2-7, reads DGGITQSPKYLFRKEGQNVTLSCEQNLNHDAMYWYRQDPGQGLRLIYYSQIVNDFQKGDIAEGYSVSREKKESFPLTVTSAQKNPTAFYLCASSSRYEQYFGPGTRLTVT.

The rearrangement uses TRBV19 and TRBJ2-2; 7 nucleotides align to TRBD1. The CDR3 is made up of 13 amino acids. V trimming: 6 bases; J trimming: 6 bases; junction bases outside the gene matches: 4. Germline CDR1 is LNHDA and CDR2 is SQIVND (reference sequence). The CDR3: CASSTDRAGELFF. CDR3 in DNA: TGTGCCAGTAGCACTGACAGGGCCGGGGAGCTGTTTTTT.

The genes are TRBV7-2 and TRBJ2-3; D gene uncertain. There are 13 residues in the CDR3. Trimming took 4 bases from V and 1 from J, leaving 6 bases between them. Germline assignment: CDR1 SGHTA and CDR2 FQGNSA. CDR3 bases: TGTGCCAGCAGCTCCCTCCGCACAGATACGCAGTATTTT. It is translated as CASSSLRTDTQYF.

This clone has just a few counts. The chain employs TRBV7-2 and TRBJ2-7; 9 positions match TRBD2. Germline assignment: CDR1 SGHTA and CDR2 FQGNSA. The CDR3 totals 14 residues. V was pared by 3 bases and J by 5 bases, with 5 bases of the junction left unmatched. CDR3: CASSFRTSENEQYF. The CDR3 coding sequence is TGTGCCAGCAGCTTTAGGACTAGCGAAAACGAGCAGTACTTC.

This sequence joins TRBV29-1 and TRBJ1-2; perhaps TRBD1 as D (6 bases). Trimming removed 3 bases from V and 3 bases from J, with 8 bases in between. CDR3 length: 12 residues. The germline gives CDR1 SQVTM, CDR2 ANQGSEA. In nucleotides, the CDR3 is TGCAGCGTTGATAACAGGGACTATGGCTACACCTTC. It is translated as CSVDNRDYGYTF.

Only a few counts were recorded for this clone. The chain uses TRBV7-9 and TRBJ2-4; 8 bases align to TRBD1. Germline-derived CDR1 and CDR2 are SEHNR and FQNEAQ (reference sequence). The V gene end was trimmed by 1 base and the J gene end by 1 base; junction bases not matched to a gene: 6. The CDR3 spans 17 residues. CDR3 sequence reads: CASSLDLTGGAKNIQYF. The CDR3 region has the DNA TGTGCCAGCAGCTTAGATTTAACAGGGGGTGCCAAAAACATTCAGTACTTC.

This clone was seen a few times. The rearrangement uses TRBV3-1 (or the pseudogene TRBV3-2) and TRBJ2-7; 7 positions match TRBD2. Trimming took 8 bases from V and 11 from J; bases not matched to a gene: 12. CDR1 is LGHDT, CDR2 YNNKEL, per germline (reference sequence). The length of the CDR3 is 12 residues. CDR3 nucleotide sequence: TGTGCCAGCCTACCGTTCAGCGGGGTGGAGTACTTC. Its protein is CASLPFSGVEYF.

The chain carries TRBV4-1 and TRBJ1-1, with D perhaps TRBD1 (5 bases). CDR3 length equals 15 residues. The germline V gene has CDR1 MGHRA and CDR2 YSYEKL. Trimming took 4 bases from V and 5 from J, leaving 17 bases between them. The CDR3 protein is CASSLEDTPETEAFF. Written as DNA, the CDR3 is TGCGCCAGCAGCCTTGAGGACACACCGGAGACTGAAGCTTTCTTT.

The gene calls are TRBV24-1 and TRBJ2-1; D is undetermined. The CDR3 extends over 13 amino acids. Trimming left V 1 base short and J 6 bases short, with 6 bases between. CDR1 is KGHDR, CDR2 SFDVKD, per germline. For the CDR3, the DNA is TGTGCCACCAGTGATTTTTCGGGCAATGAGCAGTTCTTC. Its translation: CATSDFSGNEQFF.

This chain links TRBV6-1 with TRBJ2-2; perhaps TRBD1 as D (5 bases). This CDR3 is built from 16 residues. CDR1 MNHNS and CDR2 SASEGT come from the germline V gene. V was trimmed by 2 bases and J by 7 bases, leaving 17 bases between them. CDR3: CASSELAGNGDGELFF. CDR3 bases: TGTGCCAGCAGTGAATTGGCAGGGAACGGAGACGGGGAGCTGTTTTTT.

This clone has more than one count but fewer than ten. This rearrangement joins TRBV19 to TRBJ1-5; 10 bases align to TRBD1. CDR3 length equals 16 residues. Trimming removed 3 bases from V and 0 bases from J; junction bases left unmatched: 2. Germline CDR1 is LNHDA and CDR2 is SQIVND (reference sequence). As DNA, the CDR3 is TGTGCCAGTAGTATGGGGACAGGGGATAGCAATCAGCCCCAGCATTTT. Its protein is CASSMGTGDSNQPQHF. Looking up the rest from reference TRBV19 and TRBJ1-5 gives the full variable domain: DGGITQSPKYLFRKEGQNVTLSCEQNLNHDAMYWYRQDPGQGLRLIYYSQIVNDFQKGDIAEGYSVSREKKESFPLTVTSAQKNPTAFYLCASSMGTGDSNQPQHFGDGTRLSIL.